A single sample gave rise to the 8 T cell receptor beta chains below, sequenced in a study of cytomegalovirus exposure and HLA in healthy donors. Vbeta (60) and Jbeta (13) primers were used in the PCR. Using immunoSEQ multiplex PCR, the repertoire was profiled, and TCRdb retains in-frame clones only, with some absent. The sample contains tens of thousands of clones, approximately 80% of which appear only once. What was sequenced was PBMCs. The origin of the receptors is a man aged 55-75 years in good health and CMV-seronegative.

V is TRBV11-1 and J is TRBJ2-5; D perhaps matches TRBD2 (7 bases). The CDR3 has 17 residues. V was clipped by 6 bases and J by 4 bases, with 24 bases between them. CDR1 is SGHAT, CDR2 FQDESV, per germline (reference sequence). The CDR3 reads CASSFLTTGGRRETQYF. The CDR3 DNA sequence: TGTGCCAGCAGTTTCCTTACTACCGGGGGGCGTCGAGAGACCCAGTACTTC.

CDR3 residues: CASSQSTQGSEAYEQYF. The CDR3 DNA reads TGCGCCAGCAGCCAATCCACCCAGGGGTCTGAGGCCTACGAGCAGTACTTC. The chain has TRBV4-3 and TRBJ2-5, with a possible D match to TRBD1 (6 bases). TRBJ2-7 explains the end of the DNA better; the J call may be wrong. Germline CDR1 is LGHNA and CDR2 is YSLEER. The CDR3 loop spans 17 amino acids.

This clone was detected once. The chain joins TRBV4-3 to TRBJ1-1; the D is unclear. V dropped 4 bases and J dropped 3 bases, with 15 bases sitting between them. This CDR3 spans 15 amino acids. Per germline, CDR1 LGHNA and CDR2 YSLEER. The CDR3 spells CASSPQRGRDTEAFF. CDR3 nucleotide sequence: TGCGCCAGCAGCCCACAGCGAGGGCGGGACACTGAAGCTTTCTTT.

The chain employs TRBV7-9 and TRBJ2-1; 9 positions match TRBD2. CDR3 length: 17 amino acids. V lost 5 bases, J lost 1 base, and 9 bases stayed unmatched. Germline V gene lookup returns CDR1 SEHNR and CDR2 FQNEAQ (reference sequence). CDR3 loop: CASSLVAGEGSYNEQFF. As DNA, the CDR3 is TGTGCCAGCAGCCTCGTAGCGGGAGAGGGGTCCTACAATGAGCAGTTCTTC.

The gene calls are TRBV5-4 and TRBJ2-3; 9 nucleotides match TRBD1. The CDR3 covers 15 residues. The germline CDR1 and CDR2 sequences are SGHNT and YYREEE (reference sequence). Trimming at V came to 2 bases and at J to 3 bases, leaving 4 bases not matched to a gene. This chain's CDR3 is CASSFGTGMTDTQYF. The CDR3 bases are TGTGCCAGCAGCTTCGGGACAGGGATGACAGATACGCAGTATTTT.

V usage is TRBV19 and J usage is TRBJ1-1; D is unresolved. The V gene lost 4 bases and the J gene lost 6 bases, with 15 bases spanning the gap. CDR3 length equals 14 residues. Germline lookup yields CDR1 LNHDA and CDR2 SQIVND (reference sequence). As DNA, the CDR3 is TGTGCCAGTAGTACAGACGGGGAGTGGGCTGAAGCTTTCTTT. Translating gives CASSTDGEWAEAFF. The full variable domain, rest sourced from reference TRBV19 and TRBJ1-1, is DGGITQSPKYLFRKEGQNVTLSCEQNLNHDAMYWYRQDPGQGLRLIYYSQIVNDFQKGDIAEGYSVSREKKESFPLTVTSAQKNPTAFYLCASSTDGEWAEAFFGQGTRLTVV.

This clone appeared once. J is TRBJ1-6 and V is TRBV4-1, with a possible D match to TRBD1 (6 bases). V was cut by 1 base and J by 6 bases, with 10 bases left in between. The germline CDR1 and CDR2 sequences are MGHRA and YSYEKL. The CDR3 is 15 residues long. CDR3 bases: TGCGCCAGCAGCCAAGGCGACAGGCCTAATTCACCCCTCCACTTT. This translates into CASSQGDRPNSPLHF.

The CDR3 sequence: CSVRSYSYEQYF. The CDR3 nucleotides read TGCAGCGTCCGGTCGTATTCCTACGAGCAGTACTTC. The chain couples TRBV29-1 to TRBJ2-7; no definite D call. The germline V gene has CDR1 SQVTM and CDR2 ANQGSEA. The CDR3 has 12 residues. Trimming removed 6 bases at V and 1 base at J, with 10 bases between.